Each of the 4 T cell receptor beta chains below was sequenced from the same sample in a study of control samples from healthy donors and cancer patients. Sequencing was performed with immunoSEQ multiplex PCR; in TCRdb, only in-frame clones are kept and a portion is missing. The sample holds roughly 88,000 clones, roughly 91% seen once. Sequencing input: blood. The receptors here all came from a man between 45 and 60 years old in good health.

The CDR3 DNA sequence: TGTGCCTGGAGGGGGGACATTAATTCACCCCTCCACTTT. Translating gives CAWRGDINSPLHF. V and J are TRBV30 and TRBJ1-6; TRBD1 is a possible D gene (6 bases). This CDR3 spans 13 amino acids. V was cut by 3 bases and J by 6 bases, with 9 bases left in between. The V gene's germline CDR1 is GTSNPN and CDR2 SVGIG (reference sequence).

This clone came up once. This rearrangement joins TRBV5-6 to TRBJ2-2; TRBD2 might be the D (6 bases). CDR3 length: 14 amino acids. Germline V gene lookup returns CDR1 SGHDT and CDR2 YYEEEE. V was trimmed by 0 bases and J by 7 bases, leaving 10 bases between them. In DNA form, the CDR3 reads TGTGCCAGCAGCTTGGGGAGGGGCTTCGGGGAGCTGTTTTTT. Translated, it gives CASSLGRGFGELFF.

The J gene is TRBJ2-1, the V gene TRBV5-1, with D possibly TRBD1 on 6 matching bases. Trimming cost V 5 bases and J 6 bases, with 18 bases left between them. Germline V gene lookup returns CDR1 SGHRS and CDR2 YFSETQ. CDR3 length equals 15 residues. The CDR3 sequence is CASREGVQGANEQFF. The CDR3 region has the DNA TGCGCCAGCAGAGAGGGTGTACAGGGCGCCAATGAGCAGTTCTTC.

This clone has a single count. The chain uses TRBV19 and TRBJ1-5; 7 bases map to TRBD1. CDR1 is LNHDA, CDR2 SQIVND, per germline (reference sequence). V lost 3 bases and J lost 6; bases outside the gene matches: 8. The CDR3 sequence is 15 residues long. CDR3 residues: CASSIISGGTQPQHF. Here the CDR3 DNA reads TGTGCCAGTAGTATCATATCAGGGGGGACTCAGCCCCAGCATTTT.